A single sample gave rise to the 17 T cell receptor beta chains below, sequenced in a study of blood T cell repertoires in COVID-19. This table comes from immunoSEQ multiplex PCR, and its TCRdb copy is limited to in-frame clones, with some not included. The sample consists of more than 150,000 clones, roughly 80% of them appearing once. Sequences were obtained from peripheral blood. The receptors here all came from a man under 40 with active or convalescent COVID-19.

This clone was counted only a few times. V usage is TRBV7-8 and J usage is TRBJ2-7; TRBD2 is a possible D gene (7 bases). V was clipped by 2 bases and J by 0 bases, with 14 bases between them. CDR1 and CDR2 from the germline V gene are SGHVS and FQNEAQ. The CDR3 length is 16 residues. The CDR3 spells CASSLWGGRGSYEQYF. The CDR3 DNA sequence: TGTGCCAGCAGCTTATGGGGGGGCAGGGGCTCCTACGAGCAGTACTTC.

The chain employs TRBV19 and TRBJ1-1; D is uncertain. Looked up from germline, CDR1 is LNHDA and CDR2 is SQIVND (reference sequence). The CDR3 runs to 16 residues. V was shortened by 0 bases and J by 3 bases, with 14 bases between the two germline ends. The CDR3 here is CASSIDGRELHTEAFF. The CDR3, as DNA: TGTGCCAGTAGTATAGATGGGAGGGAACTACACACTGAAGCTTTCTTT.

The chain is built from TRBV10-3 and TRBJ1-3; D perhaps matches TRBD1 (5 bases). This CDR3 has 13 amino acids. With 6 bases removed from V and 3 bases from J, the gap between germline ends came to 9 bases. Germline CDR1 and CDR2: ENHRY and SYGVKD. The CDR3 sequence is CAISGGIGNTIYF. CDR3 DNA sequence: TGTGCCATCAGCGGGGGGATTGGAAACACCATATATTTT.

The chain joins TRBV6-5 to TRBJ2-1, with D tentatively TRBD1 (5 bases). With 2 bases removed from V and 10 bases from J, the gap between germline ends came to 9 bases. This CDR3 has 12 residues. Germline CDR1 MNHEY, CDR2 SVGAGI. CDR3 sequence reads: CASSYQDTEQFF. The CDR3 DNA follows: TGTGCCAGCAGTTACCAGGACACGGAGCAGTTCTTC.

The chain employs TRBV29-1 and TRBJ1-1; maybe TRBD1 (5 bases). The CDR3 loop spans 12 amino acids. V gave up 7 bases and J gave up 3 bases, with 12 bases separating them. The germline gives CDR1 SQVTM, CDR2 ANQGSEA. CDR3 loop: CSATWGDTEAFF. Written as DNA, the CDR3 is TGCAGCGCCACATGGGGGGACACTGAAGCTTTCTTT. The full variable domain, completed using reference TRBV29-1 and TRBJ1-1, is SAVISQKPSRDICQRGTSLTIQCQVDSQVTMMFWYRQQPGQSLTLIATANQGSEATYESGFVIDKFPISRPNLTFSTLTVSNMSPEDSSIYLCSATWGDTEAFFGQGTRLTVV.

The chain couples TRBV9 to TRBJ2-7, with D possibly being TRBD2 (6 bases). Trimming cost V 3 bases and J 1 base, with 14 bases left between them. From germline, CDR1 is SGDLS and CDR2 YYNGEE. This CDR3 spans 15 amino acids. The CDR3 is CASSGGSGPSYEQYF. CDR3 nucleotides: TGTGCCAGCAGCGGGGGTAGCGGCCCTTCCTACGAGCAGTACTTC.

The rearrangement joins TRBV2 to TRBJ1-1; D may be TRBD1 (6 bases). V dropped 5 bases and J dropped 1 base, with 11 bases sitting between them. This CDR3 is 14 amino acids long. CDR1 is SNHLY and CDR2 is FYNNEI in the germline V gene. For the CDR3, the DNA is TGTGCCAGCAGTTTAGGGACAACGAACACTGAAGCTTTCTTT. Encoded protein: CASSLGTTNTEAFF.

This chain links TRBV19 with TRBJ1-1; perhaps TRBD1 as D (5 bases). CDR3 length equals 13 residues. The germline V and J ends were trimmed by 7 bases and 6 bases, with 15 bases remaining between them. Germline CDR1 reads LNHDA; CDR2 reads SQIVND (reference sequence). CDR3 DNA sequence: TGTGCCAGTACCCTGGAGGGGAGCTCTGAAGCTTTCTTT. It specifies CASTLEGSSEAFF. Using reference TRBV19 and TRBJ1-1 for the parts outside the CDR3, the full variable domain is DGGITQSPKYLFRKEGQNVTLSCEQNLNHDAMYWYRQDPGQGLRLIYYSQIVNDFQKGDIAEGYSVSREKKESFPLTVTSAQKNPTAFYLCASTLEGSSEAFFGQGTRLTVV.

The rearrangement uses TRBV6-1 and TRBJ2-1, with D maybe TRBD1 (5 bases). CDR3 length: 16 residues. V was trimmed by 3 bases and J by 7 bases, leaving 19 bases between them. Germline CDR1 is MNHNS and CDR2 is SASEGT. CDR3 protein: CASSEIQRGGGNEQFF. The CDR3 DNA sequence: TGTGCCAGCAGTGAGATCCAAAGGGGTGGTGGTAATGAGCAGTTCTTC.

The V and J genes are TRBV6-5 and TRBJ2-7; the match to TRBD1 covers 8 bases. CDR3 length: 13 amino acids. Losses at the gene ends were 7 bases for V and 3 bases for J; bases not matched to a gene: 5. The germline V gene has CDR1 MNHEY and CDR2 SVGAGI. The CDR3 protein is CASKTGVGYEQYF. For the CDR3, the DNA is TGTGCCAGCAAGACAGGGGTAGGCTACGAGCAGTACTTC.

V gene TRBV9 combines with J gene TRBJ2-2; TRBD2 might be the D (6 bases). Per germline, CDR1 SGDLS and CDR2 YYNGEE. The CDR3 runs to 13 residues. The ends were cut back, 3 bases at V and 6 bases at J, with 9 bases in the middle. CDR3 nucleotides: TGTGCCAGCAGCGGACTAGTGGCCGGGGAGCTGTTTTTT. It codes for CASSGLVAGELFF.

The chain combines TRBV2 with TRBJ2-7; D is ambiguous. V lost 4 bases and J lost 3, with 7 bases in between. Germline V lookup: CDR1 SNHLY, CDR2 FYNNEI. This CDR3 comprises 12 residues. CDR3 in amino acids: CASSGNGYEQYF. CDR3 DNA: TGTGCCAGCAGTGGCAACGGCTACGAGCAGTACTTC.

The chain joins TRBV11-3 to TRBJ2-7; 7 bases fit TRBD2. V shed 1 base, J shed 1 base, and the junction held 7 bases outside the gene matches. The CDR3 runs to 16 residues. In germline, CDR1 is SGHNT, CDR2 YENEEA. CDR3 bases: TGTGCCAGCAGCTTAGGTGTGAGCGGGGTATCCTACGAGCAGTACTTC. This codes for CASSLGVSGVSYEQYF. Full variable domain (remainder filled in from reference TRBV11-3 and TRBJ2-7): EAGVVQSPRYKIIEKKQPVAFWCNPISGHNTLYWYLQNLGQGPELLIRYENEEAVDDSQLPKDRFSAERLKGVDSTLKIQPAELGDSAVYLCASSLGVSGVSYEQYFGPGTRLTVT.

CDR3 sequence: CSVSLGSMNTEAFF. The CDR3 DNA reads TGCAGCGTCTCCCTAGGGAGCATGAACACTGAAGCTTTCTTT. The V call is TRBV29-1, the J call TRBJ1-1; D call uncertain. The germline V and J ends were trimmed by 6 bases and 0 bases, with 14 bases remaining between them. The CDR3 spans 14 residues. Germline V CDR1 and CDR2: SQVTM, ANQGSEA. The variable domain in full, completed from reference TRBV29-1 and TRBJ1-1, reads SAVISQKPSRDICQRGTSLTIQCQVDSQVTMMFWYRQQPGQSLTLIATANQGSEATYESGFVIDKFPISRPNLTFSTLTVSNMSPEDSSIYLCSVSLGSMNTEAFFGQGTRLTVV.

The chain carries TRBV3-1 (or the pseudogene TRBV3-2) and TRBJ1-2, with D perhaps matching TRBD1 (5 bases). V was pared by 4 bases and J by 7 bases, with 13 bases between. CDR1 is LGHDT, CDR2 YNNKEL, per germline (reference sequence). The CDR3 consists of 13 residues. For the CDR3, the DNA is TGTGCCAGCAGCCCAGACGACAGTGGTGGCTACACCTTC. Protein: CASSPDDSGGYTF.

The chain joins TRBV19 to TRBJ1-1; D uncertain. Germline V gene sequence: CDR1 LNHDA, CDR2 SQIVND (reference sequence). V gave up 7 bases and J gave up 5 bases, with 17 bases separating them. The CDR3 length is 14 residues. The CDR3 region is CASKYLVAGTEAFF. The DNA for the CDR3 is TGTGCCAGTAAGTATCTAGTTGCCGGAACTGAAGCTTTCTTT.

This clone was found once. The chain uses TRBV24-1 and TRBJ2-2; 10 nucleotides line up with TRBD2. Germline loops: CDR1 KGHDR, CDR2 SFDVKD. The CDR3 consists of 16 residues. The V segment lost 0 bases and the J segment 5 bases; nucleotides outside the gene matches: 2. The CDR3 reads CATSDLAGLATGELFF. CDR3 coding DNA: TGTGCCACCAGTGATTTGGCGGGACTAGCGACCGGGGAGCTGTTTTTT.